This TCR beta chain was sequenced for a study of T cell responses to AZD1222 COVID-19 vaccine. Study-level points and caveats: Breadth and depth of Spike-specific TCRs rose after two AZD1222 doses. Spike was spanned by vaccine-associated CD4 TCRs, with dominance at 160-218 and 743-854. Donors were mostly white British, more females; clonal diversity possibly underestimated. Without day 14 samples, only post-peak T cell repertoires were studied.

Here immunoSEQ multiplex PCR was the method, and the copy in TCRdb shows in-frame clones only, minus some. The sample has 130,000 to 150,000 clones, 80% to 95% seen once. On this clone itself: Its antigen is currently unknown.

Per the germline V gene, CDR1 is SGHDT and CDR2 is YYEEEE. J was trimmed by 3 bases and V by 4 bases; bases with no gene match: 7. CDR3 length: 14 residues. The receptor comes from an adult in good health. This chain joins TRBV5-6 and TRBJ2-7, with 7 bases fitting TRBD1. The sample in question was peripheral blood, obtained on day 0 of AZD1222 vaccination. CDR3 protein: CASSEGQTIYEQYF. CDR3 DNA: TGTGCCAGCAGCGAGGGACAGACAATCTACGAGCAGTACTTC.